The 17 T cell receptor beta chains given below trace back to one sample, sequenced in a study of blood T cell repertoires in COVID-19. Profiled with immunoSEQ multiplex PCR; TCRdb holds only in-frame clones, not every one. The profile shows some 260,000 clones, about nine tenths of them singletons. Sequencing was performed on PBMCs or T cells enriched from blood (not recorded which). Receptors originate from a woman aged 25-40 years with acute COVID-19.

The chain has TRBV29-1 and TRBJ2-1, with 8 bases identical to TRBD1. Per germline, CDR1 SQVTM and CDR2 ANQGSEA. The V segment lost 6 bases and the J segment 15 bases; nucleotides outside the gene matches: 10. CDR3 length equals 11 residues. In DNA, the CDR3 is TGCAGCGTGGGGACAGGCCGTGCGAGGTTCTTC. It encodes CSVGTGRARFF.

The genes are TRBV2 and TRBJ2-3; 7 nucleotides agree with TRBD2. The junction had 4 bases not matched to a gene; V was cut back by 2 bases and J by 5 bases. This CDR3 contains 14 residues. CDR1 is SNHLY, CDR2 FYNNEI, per germline. The CDR3 DNA follows: TGTGCCAGCAGTGAACGGGGAGGGAGAGATACGCAGTATTTT. This gives the protein CASSERGGRDTQYF.

This chain links TRBV6-5 with TRBJ1-1, with TRBD1 matching over 8 bases. J gave up 1 base and V 6 bases, and 7 bases lay outside the gene matches. The CDR3 is made up of 15 amino acids. Germline CDR1 reads MNHEY; CDR2 reads SVGAGI. Written as DNA, the CDR3 is TGTGCCAGCAGAGGGACCGGGACAGGGAACACTGAAGCTTTCTTT. The encoded protein is CASRGTGTGNTEAFF.

The chain carries TRBV19 and TRBJ1-2; no reliable D call. Germline loops: CDR1 LNHDA, CDR2 SQIVND (reference sequence). V shed 9 bases and J shed 4 bases, with 15 bases lying between them. The CDR3 is 13 amino acids. The DNA for the CDR3 is TGTGCCAGCCACTACGGGTTCGCCTATGGCTACACCTTC. Protein product: CASHYGFAYGYTF.

The chain employs TRBV5-6 and TRBJ2-1; 10 nucleotides line up with TRBD1. This CDR3 has 15 amino acids. CDR1 is SGHDT, CDR2 YYEEEE, per germline. The ends lost 2 bases at V and 6 bases at J; junction bases unmatched: 5. In nucleotides, the CDR3 is TGTGCCAGCAGCTTACCGGGACAGGGGTTCAATGAGCAGTTCTTC. Translation: CASSLPGQGFNEQFF.

This rearrangement joins TRBV4-1 to TRBJ1-1; possible D gene TRBD1, 6 bases. Germline assignment: CDR1 MGHRA and CDR2 YSYEKL. The CDR3 totals 16 residues. Trimming cost V 2 bases and J 5 bases, with 18 bases left between them. The CDR3 reads CASSQLLGRGETEAFF. The CDR3 DNA sequence: TGCGCCAGCAGCCAACTCTTGGGCAGGGGAGAGACTGAAGCTTTCTTT.

J is TRBJ2-7 and V is TRBV28; 10 bases match TRBD1. Germline CDR1 and CDR2: MDHEN and SYDVKM. The CDR3 is 16 residues long. V gave up 6 bases and J gave up 6 bases; unmatched junction bases: 14. This CDR3 is CASSLRPGQGPLEQYF. Here the CDR3 DNA reads TGTGCCAGCAGCCTCAGACCGGGACAGGGGCCTCTCGAGCAGTACTTC.

The chain combines TRBV11-2 with TRBJ2-7; 8 nucleotides align to TRBD2. The length of the CDR3 is 16 residues. J was trimmed by 2 bases and V by 1 base; bases with no gene match: 7. Germline CDR1 and CDR2: SGHAT and FQNNGV. The CDR3, as DNA: TGTGCCAGCAGCTTAGCCCTAGCGGGTCGTCCCTACGAGCAGTACTTC. Amino acid sequence: CASSLALAGRPYEQYF.

The CDR3 loop is CASKWTGENSQPQHF. As DNA, the CDR3 is TGTGCCAGTAAGTGGACAGGGGAGAATAGTCAGCCCCAGCATTTT. This sequence joins TRBV19 and TRBJ1-5; 9 positions agree with TRBD1. The germline CDR1 and CDR2 sequences are LNHDA and SQIVND (reference sequence). J was trimmed by 6 bases and V by 7 bases; bases with no gene match: 10. The CDR3 sequence is 15 residues long.

The chain combines TRBV7-9 with TRBJ2-2, with D maybe TRBD2 (5 bases). Germline CDR1 reads SEHNR; CDR2 reads FQNEAQ (reference sequence). Deletions cut 10 bases from V and 5 bases from J, with 20 bases between. This CDR3 is 15 amino acids long. The CDR3 spells CAIPPGNSRTGELFF. CDR3 nucleotide sequence: TGTGCCATCCCGCCGGGAAACAGTCGTACCGGGGAGCTGTTTTTT.

This clone was detected only a few times. The chain is built from TRBV27 and TRBJ1-6, with TRBD1 as a possible D gene (5 bases). The CDR3 consists of 15 residues. Germline CDR1 reads MNHEY; CDR2 reads SMNVEV (reference sequence). V lost 3 bases and J 8 bases, leaving 14 bases between the germline ends. CDR3 bases: TGTGCCAGCAGTTTTTGTCAGGGATGCGATTCACCCCTCCACTTT. Its translation is CASSFCQGCDSPLHF.

This clone was recorded once. The V and J genes are TRBV28 and TRBJ1-4; no clear D. The CDR3 contains 15 residues. Trimming shortened V by 4 bases and J by 3 bases, and 12 bases separated the two germline ends. Germline lookup yields CDR1 MDHEN and CDR2 SYDVKM. The CDR3 sequence is CASSSIMGANEKLFF. In nucleotides, the CDR3 is TGTGCCAGCAGTTCCATAATGGGAGCTAATGAAAAACTGTTTTTT.

The chain links TRBV19 to TRBJ2-2, with D tentatively TRBD2 (5 bases). Between the trimmed V and J ends, which lost 4 bases and 0 bases, there was a span of 12 bases. Germline CDR1 and CDR2: LNHDA and SQIVND (reference sequence). CDR3 length: 16 residues. The CDR3 DNA follows: TGTGCCAGTAGTACCAGTCCAGCGGCGAACACCGGGGAGCTGTTTTTT. The encoded protein is CASSTSPAANTGELFF.

This clone was seen a handful of times. The rearrangement joins TRBV19 to TRBJ2-2; tentatively, D is TRBD2 (6 bases). Germline V gene sequence: CDR1 LNHDA, CDR2 SQIVND (reference sequence). The CDR3 covers 15 residues. Between the trimmed V and J ends, which lost 5 bases and 5 bases, there was a span of 15 bases. This chain's CDR3 is CASSPVWGGTGELFF. The CDR3 nucleotides read TGTGCCAGTAGTCCGGTCTGGGGAGGAACCGGGGAGCTGTTTTTT.

V usage is TRBV18 and J usage is TRBJ1-6, with D perhaps matching TRBD1 (6 bases). The CDR3 totals 21 residues. Trimming removed 1 base from V and 9 bases from J, with 31 bases in between. Per germline, CDR1 KGHSH and CDR2 LQKENI. CDR3 residues: CASSPLVIDSGVIKGGSPLHF. The CDR3 DNA reads TGTGCCAGCTCACCACTGGTTATCGATTCAGGGGTAATTAAAGGCGGTTCACCCCTCCACTTT.

The genes are TRBV7-2 and TRBJ2-3; TRBD2 matches 13 bases. CDR1 is SGHTA and CDR2 is FQGNSA in the germline V gene. Losses at the gene ends were 0 bases for V and 6 bases for J; bases not matched to a gene: 6. This CDR3 is 17 amino acids long. CDR3 DNA: TGTGCCAGCAGCTTAGCACTAGCGGGAGGGCCTTGTGATACGCAGTATTTT. It yields the protein CASSLALAGGPCDTQYF.

The rearrangement joins TRBV28 to TRBJ1-5; 9 bases are shared with TRBD1. This CDR3 comprises 17 residues. After removal of 5 bases from V and 7 bases from J, the junction contained 15 bases not matched to a gene. Germline V gene lookup returns CDR1 MDHEN and CDR2 SYDVKM. CDR3 DNA: TGTGCCAGCAGTCTGAAAAAATTGGACAGGGGTTTGCAGCCCCAGCATTTT. Amino acid sequence: CASSLKKLDRGLQPQHF. Full variable domain (remainder filled in from reference TRBV28 and TRBJ1-5): DVKVTQSSRYLVKRTGEKVFLECVQDMDHENMFWYRQDPGLGLRLIYFSYDVKMKEKGDIPEGYSVSREKKERFSLILESASTNQTSMYLCASSLKKLDRGLQPQHFGDGTRLSIL.